A single sample gave rise to the 27 T cell receptor beta chains below, sequenced in a study of CD8+CD57+ T cells in acquired aplastic anemia (dated by TCRdb to between 2018 and 2020). This sample was sequenced with an Illumina HiSeq 2000. Genomic DNA was used as template for profiling of TCR beta VDJ combinations and CDR3 sequences. Clones were called with MiXCR by TCRdb after fastp trimmed the public reads at Q25, and only in-frame beta chains were retained. Duplicate CDR3 protein sequences are folded into a single record with the most common DNA and genes. Counted in this sample were about 120,000 distinct CDR3 sequences; almost 40% of them appeared once. The biggest ten clones account for under 3% of the sample. The patients picked for sequencing were ones in whom flow cytometry had shown an expansion of CD8+CD57+ cells. Sequencing was carried out using sorted CD4+, CD8+, or CD8+CD57+ T cells (not recorded which) from PBMCs. The receptors were sampled from a human donor with aplastic anemia.

This clonotype turned up a few times. A much more abundant neighbour one base away suggests this may be a read error. The chain is built from TRBV5-1 and TRBJ2-5, with 7 bases fitting TRBD2. CDR1 and CDR2 from the germline V gene are SGHRS and YFSETQ. The trim removed 0 bases at V and 7 bases at J, leaving 6 bases unmatched. CDR3 size: 14 residues. The CDR3 DNA reads as TGCGCCAGCAGCTTGGCGGCGGGGGAAGGGACCCAGTACTTC. Its translation: CASSLAAGEGTQYF.

This clonotype was counted many times. The V and J genes are TRBV12-3 or TRBV12-4 and TRBJ1-6; D not certain. CDR3 length: 11 amino acids. V lost 4 bases and J lost 15, with 10 bases in between. CDR3 residues: CASSSTSRLHF. CDR3 nucleotides: TGTGCCAGCAGTTCCACTTCCCGCCTCCACTTT.

The table lists this clonotype with many counts. The genes are TRBV2 and TRBJ1-4, with D tentatively TRBD1 (5 bases). The CDR3 is 17 amino acids. V was cut by 1 base and J by 3 bases, with 15 bases left in between. Germline V gene sequence: CDR1 SNHLY, CDR2 FYNNEI. CDR3 loop: CASSEGKGLLANEKLFF. DNA for the CDR3: TGTGCCAGCAGTGAAGGGAAGGGACTCCTGGCTAATGAAAAACTGTTTTTT.

In its sample, this clonotype was seen many times. The chain uses TRBV2 and TRBJ1-4; 9 bases align to TRBD1. The junction had 7 bases not matched to a gene; V was cut back by 6 bases and J by 8 bases. This CDR3 comprises 14 residues. Germline assignment: CDR1 SNHLY and CDR2 FYNNEI. Written as DNA, the CDR3 is TGTGCCAGCAGACCGGGACAGGGATGGGAAAAACTGTTTTTT. Translating it yields CASRPGQGWEKLFF.

This rearrangement joins TRBV28 to TRBJ2-7, with D unresolved. Germline V CDR1 and CDR2: MDHEN, SYDVKM. The CDR3 contains 15 residues. Trimming cost V 1 base and J 1 base, with 11 bases left between them. The CDR3 nucleotides are TGTGCCAGCAGTTTATACGGCAGTGCTTCCTACGAGCAGTACTTC. It codes for CASSLYGSASYEQYF.

The table lists this clonotype with a few counts. The V and J genes are TRBV15 and TRBJ2-7; TRBD1 is a possible D gene (6 bases). This CDR3 region has 14 residues. Germline V lookup: CDR1 LNHNV, CDR2 YYDKDF (reference sequence). The V gene lost 0 bases and the J gene lost 6 bases, with 12 bases spanning the gap. CDR3 sequence (DNA): TGTGCCACCAGCAGAGATGTCAGGGGTAGCGAGCAGTACTTC. This translates into CATSRDVRGSEQYF. The variable domain in full, completed from reference TRBV15 and TRBJ2-7, reads DAMVIQNPRYQVTQFGKPVTLSCSQTLNHNVMYWYQQKSSQAPKLLFHYYDKDFNNEADTPDNFQSRRPNTSFCFLDIRSPGLGDTAMYLCATSRDVRGSEQYFGPGTRLTVT.

The V call is TRBV7-2, the J call TRBJ2-7; TRBD1 matches 8 bases. V shed 5 bases and J 0 bases; nucleotides not matched to a gene: 6. The germline gives CDR1 SGHTA, CDR2 FQGNSA. The CDR3 is made up of 15 amino acids. The CDR3 reads CASSQGQANSYEQYV. The CDR3 coding sequence is TGTGCCAGCAGCCAGGGACAGGCAAACTCCTACGAGCAGTACGTC.

The table lists this clonotype with many counts. DNA for the CDR3: TGTGCCAGTAGTCCCTCAGAAGCGGGCATACTTGGAGGGGAGCTGTTTTTT. It is translated as CASSPSEAGILGGELFF. This chain connects TRBV19 to TRBJ2-2, with TRBD2 as a possible D gene (6 bases). The ends were cut back, 5 bases at V and 8 bases at J, with 24 bases in the middle. Germline V CDR1 and CDR2: LNHDA, SQIVND (reference sequence). CDR3 length: 17 residues.

This clonotype was detected many times. The chain links TRBV6-1 to TRBJ1-5; D is perhaps TRBD1 (5 bases). The V gene lost 8 bases and the J gene lost 4 bases, with 12 bases spanning the gap. CDR3 size: 13 residues. Germline assignment: CDR1 MNHNS and CDR2 SASEGT. Here the CDR3 reads CASRGRGNQPQHF. DNA for the CDR3: TGTGCCAGCCGGGGCAGAGGTAATCAGCCCCAGCATTTT.

The rearrangement uses TRBV29-1 and TRBJ2-7; TRBD1 matches 8 bases. Germline V gives CDR1 SQVTM, CDR2 ANQGSEA. The CDR3 is 12 residues long. Trimming cost V 6 bases and J 5 bases; bases outside gene matches: 6. The CDR3 here is CSVGTGEHEQYF. CDR3 sequence (DNA): TGCAGCGTGGGGACAGGTGAGCACGAGCAGTACTTC.

On this clonotype: Because it lacks the conserved phenylalanine or tryptophan at the end, this CDR3 is likely a read error. The chain is built from TRBV29-1 and TRBJ2-7, with D unclear. Trimming took off 0 bases at V and 6 bases at J, with 9 bases between the two ends. The CDR3 loop spans 12 amino acids. Germline CDR1 is SQVTM and CDR2 is ANQGSEA. The chain's CDR3 is CSVEDGTCEQYL. The DNA of the CDR3 is TGCAGCGTTGAAGACGGCACCTGCGAGCAGTACCTC.

In this sample, this clonotype turned up a few times. A much bigger clone sits one base away, suggesting this may be a read error. The V and J genes are TRBV19 and TRBJ2-1, with TRBD2 as a possible D gene (6 bases). The CDR3 consists of 13 residues. Germline V gene data show CDR1 as LNHDA and CDR2 as SQIVND (reference sequence). The CDR3 here is CVSSIGSGLPSYF. The CDR3 DNA reads as TGTGTCAGTAGTATTGGTTCGGGACTGCCATCCTACTTC. The complete variable domain, with remaining parts taken from reference TRBV19 and TRBJ2-1, reads DGGITQSPKYLFRKEGQNVTLSCEQNLNHDAMYWYRQDPGQGLRLIYYSQIVNDFQKGDIAEGYSVSREKKESFPLTVTSAQKNPTAFYLCVSSIGSGLPSYFGPGTRLTVL.

Concerning this clonotype itself: A read error may be the cause here, since a much bigger clone is one base away. CDR3 coding DNA: TGTGCCAGCAGCCAAGGGTGCTTCACCGGGGAGCTGTTTTTT. Protein product: CASSQGCFTGELFF. This rearrangement joins TRBV14 to TRBJ2-2; D is undetermined. Germline V lookup: CDR1 SGHDN, CDR2 FVKESK. Trimming removed 1 base from V and 4 bases from J, with 7 bases in between. The CDR3 contains 14 residues.

Many counts were recorded for this clonotype. This chain joins TRBV10-1 and TRBJ2-5, with 7 positions matching TRBD1. The V segment lost 6 bases and the J segment 4 bases; nucleotides outside the gene matches: 14. The CDR3 contains 16 residues. CDR1 and CDR2 (germline): WNHNN, SYGVQD (reference sequence). This CDR3 reads CASSATKTGIPETQYF. In DNA, the CDR3 is TGCGCCAGCAGCGCCACCAAGACAGGGATCCCAGAGACCCAGTACTTC.

This clonotype was counted at least ten times. The rearrangement joins TRBV7-9 to TRBJ2-3, with TRBD2 identical over 8 bases. The CDR3 is 15 residues long. The V gene's germline CDR1 is SEHNR and CDR2 FQNEAQ (reference sequence). With V trimmed by 4 bases and J by 0 bases, 3 bases remained unmatched. CDR3 sequence: CASSSSSGSTDTQYF. CDR3 coding DNA: TGTGCCAGCAGCTCCTCTAGCGGGAGCACAGATACGCAGTATTTT.

V and J are TRBV2 and TRBJ2-1, with 8 bases aligning to TRBD1. Trimming cost V 7 bases and J 9 bases; bases outside gene matches: 11. The CDR3 spans 14 residues. Germline CDR1 and CDR2: SNHLY and FYNNEI. This CDR3 reads CASTTTGTGGEQFF. The CDR3 DNA reads TGTGCCAGCACTACAACCGGGACAGGAGGTGAGCAGTTCTTC. Based on the CDR3 plus reference TRBV2 and TRBJ2-1, the full variable domain is EPEVTQTPSHQVTQMGQEVILRCVPISNHLYFYWYRQILGQKVEFLVSFYNNEISEKSEIFDDQFSVERPDGSNFTLKIRSTKLEDSAMYFCASTTTGTGGEQFFGPGTRLTVL.

This clonotype came up a few times. The chain joins TRBV6-5 to TRBJ2-1; D is unclear. Between the trimmed V and J ends, which lost 2 bases and 8 bases, there was a span of 7 bases. Germline lookup yields CDR1 MNHEY and CDR2 SVGAGI. The CDR3 runs to 12 residues. Here the CDR3 reads CASSYPEDEQFF. In nucleotides, the CDR3 is TGTGCCAGCAGTTACCCTGAGGATGAGCAGTTCTTC.

This clonotype was seen at least ten times. The V gene is TRBV19, the J gene TRBJ1-2; D ambiguous. CDR1 is LNHDA and CDR2 is SQIVND in the germline V gene (reference sequence). V was shortened by 6 bases and J by 3 bases, with 11 bases between the two germline ends. This CDR3 region has 13 residues. DNA for the CDR3: TGTGCCAGTAGGGTCGGGATGGACTATGGCTACACCTTC. This codes for CASRVGMDYGYTF.

This clonotype was recorded many times. The gene calls are TRBV2 and TRBJ1-2; 7 bases match TRBD1. The length of the CDR3 is 14 residues. The germline V gene has CDR1 SNHLY and CDR2 FYNNEI. With V trimmed by 7 bases and J by 0 bases, 5 bases remained unmatched. The CDR3 sequence: CASTPDRTNYGYTF. CDR3 nucleotide sequence: TGTGCCAGCACCCCGGACAGGACTAACTATGGCTACACCTTC.

This clonotype has a count of ten or more. The rearrangement uses TRBV30 and TRBJ1-2, with D hard to call. CDR3 size: 14 residues. Germline assignment: CDR1 GTSNPN and CDR2 SVGIG (reference sequence). Trimming took off 2 bases at V and 8 bases at J, with 18 bases between the two ends. In DNA form, the CDR3 reads TGTGCCTGGAGTATCGCGGGCAGACCCCTAGGCTACACCTTC. Protein sequence: CAWSIAGRPLGYTF.

This clonotype was counted at least ten times. CDR3 sequence: CASSSSDGNEKLFF. The DNA for the CDR3 is TGCGCCAGCAGCTCGAGCGACGGTAATGAAAAACTGTTTTTT. The chain joins TRBV5-1 to TRBJ1-4; no reliable D call. Germline V gene data show CDR1 as SGHRS and CDR2 as YFSETQ. V shed 3 bases and J shed 4 bases, with 10 bases lying between them. The CDR3 extends over 14 amino acids.

V usage is TRBV12-3 or TRBV12-4 and J usage is TRBJ2-7; no firm D call. This CDR3 has 13 amino acids. Trimming took off 6 bases at V and 1 base at J, with 10 bases between the two ends. The CDR3 protein is CASSALLSYEQYF. As DNA, the CDR3 is TGTGCCAGCAGCGCCCTTTTGTCCTACGAGCAGTACTTC.

The gene calls are TRBV19 and TRBJ1-1, with D hard to call. The CDR3 is made up of 15 amino acids. The V gene's germline CDR1 is LNHDA and CDR2 SQIVND (reference sequence). V was pared by 5 bases and J by 0 bases, with 13 bases between. The CDR3: CASSPNGVLNTEAFF. The CDR3 nucleotides read TGTGCCAGTAGTCCCAATGGGGTTTTGAACACTGAAGCTTTCTTT.

The sample holds a few counts of this clonotype. J is TRBJ1-2 and V is TRBV19; 9 nucleotides agree with TRBD1. Germline loops: CDR1 LNHDA, CDR2 SQIVND (reference sequence). The CDR3 length is 17 residues. After removal of 4 bases from V and 4 bases from J, the junction contained 13 bases not matched to a gene. DNA for the CDR3: TGTGCCAGTAGTACCCGCGCCCCGGGACAGGGTCTCTATGGCTACACCTTC. Translating gives CASSTRAPGQGLYGYTF.

The CDR3 nucleotides read TGTGCCTGGAGTCCCAGACAGAGCACAGATACGCAGTATTTT. It specifies CAWSPRQSTDTQYF. V gene TRBV30 combines with J gene TRBJ2-3, with D maybe TRBD1 (5 bases). In germline, CDR1 is GTSNPN, CDR2 SVGIG (reference sequence). Trimming removed 2 bases from V and 0 bases from J, with 9 bases in between. The CDR3 covers 14 residues.

In this sample, this clonotype turned up many times. This chain connects TRBV15 to TRBJ2-3, with D possibly TRBD1 on 5 matching bases. In germline, CDR1 is LNHNV, CDR2 YYDKDF (reference sequence). This CDR3 comprises 17 residues. Trimming took off 0 bases at V and 0 bases at J, with 13 bases between the two ends. This chain's CDR3 is CATSREAGYLSTDTQYF. DNA for the CDR3: TGTGCCACCAGCAGAGAGGCAGGGTATCTAAGCACAGATACGCAGTATTTT.

This clonotype is a singleton in its sample. The chain couples TRBV7-2 to TRBJ2-7; 7 positions match TRBD1. The germline V gene encodes CDR1 SGHTA and CDR2 FQGNSA. The trim removed 5 bases at V and 6 bases at J, leaving 4 bases unmatched. The CDR3 runs 12 residues. The CDR3 nucleotides read TGTGCCAGCAGCCAAACAGGGGCCGAGCAGTACTTC. Translated, it gives CASSQTGAEQYF.